This TCR beta chain appears in the sequencing data of a study of blood T cell repertoires in COVID-19. The overall study: Collection of acute and convalescent COVID-19 samples took place in the United States, Italy and Spain.

Clones were read by immunoSEQ multiplex PCR, and TCRdb kept only the in-frame ones, dropping some. The sample yields about 190,000 clones, about 89% seen once. Sequenced sample: peripheral blood. The sequence derives from a man aged 35-49 years with acute or convalescent COVID-19.

The CDR3 region has the DNA TGTGCCAGCAGCTTAGAACCCAGGGGCTGGAAGACCCAGTACTTC. It translates to CASSLEPRGWKTQYF. V and J are TRBV7-2 and TRBJ2-5; tentatively, D is TRBD1 (6 bases). The length of the CDR3 is 15 residues. V lost 1 base to trimming and J lost 6 bases, with 15 bases between them. The germline gives CDR1 SGHTA, CDR2 FQGNSA.